Listed below are T cell receptor beta chains from one sample, sequenced in a study of T cell responses to AZD1222 COVID-19 vaccine. The method was immunoSEQ multiplex PCR; TCRdb's version includes in-frame clones alone and lacks a portion of them. This table has approximately 81,000 clones, roughly four fifths appearing once. Source: peripheral blood, taken 28 days after the second AZD1222 dose. These receptors originate from an adult who received the AZD1222 COVID-19 vaccine. Both conserved end residues are part of each CDR3. The order of the fields is J gene, V gene, clone size, D gene, CDR3 protein, CDR3 DNA. D genes are given only for firm matches. Not all rows give a size; the values are once, few, many and, for expanded clones, a class.

J: TRBJ1-2; V: TRBV19; size: -; D: TRBD1; CDR3: CASSGQVAYGYTF; DNA: TGTGCCAGTAGTGGACAGGTCGCCTATGGCTACACCTTC
J: TRBJ2-5; V: TRBV13; size: once; D: TRBD2; CDR3: CASSLSGLAGETQYF; DNA: TGTGCCAGCAGCTTATCTGGACTAGCGGGCGAGACCCAGTACTTC
J: TRBJ1-5; V: TRBV30; size: once; D: TRBD1; CDR3: CAWSQGANQPQHF; DNA: TGTGCCTGGAGTCAGGGGGCCAATCAGCCCCAGCATTTT
J: TRBJ1-5; V: TRBV19; size: -; D: -; CDR3: CATIRSGTAADQPQHF; DNA: TGTGCCACTATCCGATCCGGGACCGCGGCAGATCAGCCCCAGCATTTT
J: TRBJ1-1; V: TRBV4-1; size: once; D: TRBD1; CDR3: CASSLDRAVWTEAFF; DNA: TGCGCCAGCAGCCTGGACAGGGCCGTTTGGACTGAAGCTTTCTTT
J: TRBJ2-1; V: TRBV5-4; size: once; D: TRBD2; CDR3: CASTYRPSGASGYNEQFF; DNA: TGTGCCAGCACCTACCGGCCCAGCGGGGCTAGCGGCTACAATGAGCAGTTCTTC
J: TRBJ2-1; V: TRBV7-8; size: -; D: -; CDR3: CASRSSYNEQFF; DNA: TGTGCCAGCAGGTCCTCCTACAATGAGCAGTTCTTC
J: TRBJ2-5; V: TRBV9; size: -; D: -; CDR3: CASSVGVGRGTQYF; DNA: TGTGCCAGCAGCGTAGGGGTGGGGCGAGGGACCCAGTACTTC
J: TRBJ2-5; V: TRBV28; size: -; D: TRBD1; CDR3: CASDRDRGMETQYF; DNA: TGTGCCAGCGACCGGGACAGGGGTATGGAGACCCAGTACTTC
J: TRBJ1-2; V: TRBV25-1; size: -; D: -; CDR3: CASSEQGPPLHGYTF; DNA: TGTGCCAGCAGTGAACAGGGGCCACCTCTCCATGGCTACACCTTC
J: TRBJ1-2; V: TRBV27; size: -; D: TRBD1; CDR3: CASTMGQGYGYTF; DNA: TGTGCCAGCACCATGGGACAGGGGTATGGCTACACCTTC
J: TRBJ1-1; V: TRBV11-2; size: few; D: -; CDR3: CASSLGMGQNTEAFF; DNA: TGTGCCAGCAGCTTAGGGATGGGACAGAACACTGAAGCTTTCTTT
J: TRBJ2-6; V: TRBV28; size: -; D: -; CDR3: CASSSGANVLTF; DNA: TGTGCCAGCAGCTCTGGGGCCAACGTCCTGACTTTC
J: TRBJ2-7; V: TRBV5-5; size: -; D: -; CDR3: CASSFGAGREQYF; DNA: TGTGCCAGCAGCTTTGGGGCAGGGAGGGAGCAGTACTTC
J: TRBJ2-3; V: TRBV7-2; size: -; D: -; CDR3: CASSFQSFEKDTDTQYF; DNA: TGTGCCAGCAGCTTCCAGAGTTTTGAAAAGGACACAGATACGCAGTATTTT
J: TRBJ2-3; V: TRBV5-4; size: -; D: TRBD2; CDR3: CASSFRLAGVDTQYF; DNA: TGTGCCAGCAGCTTTAGACTAGCGGGAGTTGATACGCAGTATTTT
J: TRBJ2-7; V: TRBV29-1; size: -; D: -; CDR3: CSVSPGQSEQYF; DNA: TGCAGCGTCTCCCCCGGACAGAGCGAGCAGTACTTC
J: TRBJ2-5; V: TRBV5-4; size: -; D: TRBD1; CDR3: CASSLARTGRETQYF; DNA: TGTGCCAGCAGCTTGGCCCGGACAGGGCGAGAGACCCAGTACTTC
J: TRBJ2-7; V: TRBV7-2; size: -; D: -; CDR3: CASSLGGGLYEQYF; DNA: TGTGCCAGCAGCTTAGGGGGGGGCTTATACGAGCAGTACTTC
J: TRBJ1-1; V: TRBV3-1/TRBV3-2; size: few; D: -; CDR3: CASGDDETEAFF; DNA: TGTGCCAGCGGGGATGATGAGACTGAAGCTTTCTTT
J: TRBJ2-2; V: TRBV6-6; size: -; D: TRBD2; CDR3: CASSSLLAGGTGELFF; DNA: TGTGCCAGCAGTTCCCTACTAGCGGGAGGGACCGGGGAGCTGTTTTTT
J: TRBJ2-1; V: TRBV28; size: once; D: -; CDR3: CASTASSYNEQFF; DNA: TGTGCCAGCACCGCGAGCTCCTACAATGAGCAGTTCTTC
J: TRBJ1-5; V: TRBV7-9; size: -; D: TRBD1; CDR3: CASSLSPGTGADQPQHF; DNA: TGTGCCAGCAGCTTGTCGCCTGGGACAGGGGCCGATCAGCCCCAGCATTTT
J: TRBJ2-5; V: TRBV28; size: -; D: -; CDR3: CASSSHTIETQYF; DNA: TGTGCCAGCAGTTCCCATACGATCGAGACTCAGTACTTC
J: TRBJ2-7; V: TRBV5-5; size: once; D: -; CDR3: CASSPGRLSYEQYF; DNA: TGTGCCAGCAGCCCGGGACGCTTGTCCTACGAGCAGTACTTC
J: TRBJ1-6; V: TRBV18; size: -; D: -; CDR3: CASSPLPGAENSPLHF; DNA: TGTGCCAGCTCACCCCTGCCTGGGGCGGAAAATTCACCCCTCCACTTT
J: TRBJ1-1; V: TRBV28; size: -; D: -; CDR3: CASSAVRNTEAFF; DNA: TGTGCCAGCAGCGCCGTACGGAACACTGAAGCTTTCTTT
J: TRBJ2-1; V: TRBV15; size: -; D: -; CDR3: CATSRLSPMVTLNYNEQFF; DNA: TGTGCCACCAGCAGATTGTCTCCCATGGTCACACTTAATTACAATGAGCAGTTCTTC
J: TRBJ1-4; V: TRBV18; size: -; D: -; CDR3: CASSGDLNEKLFF; DNA: TGTGCCAGCTCAGGGGACCTGAATGAAAAACTGTTTTTT
J: TRBJ1-5; V: TRBV27; size: -; D: -; CDR3: CASSLVFGGNQPQHF; DNA: TGTGCCAGCAGTTTAGTGTTCGGGGGCAATCAGCCCCAGCATTTT
J: TRBJ2-1; V: TRBV5-1; size: -; D: TRBD2; CDR3: CASRTSSHEQFF; DNA: TGCGCCAGTCGGACTAGTTCCCATGAGCAGTTCTTC
J: TRBJ1-2; V: TRBV5-4; size: -; D: -; CDR3: CASSLVGRDKDGYTF; DNA: TGTGCCAGCAGCTTGGTGGGCCGGGACAAAGATGGCTACACCTTC
J: TRBJ2-3; V: TRBV6-2/TRBV6-3; size: once; D: -; CDR3: CASSLYRERGTDTQYF; DNA: TGTGCCAGCAGTCTATATCGGGAGAGAGGGACAGATACGCAGTATTTT
J: TRBJ1-5; V: TRBV2; size: -; D: -; CDR3: CASSGGRAGNQPQHF; DNA: TGTGCCAGCAGTGGAGGAAGGGCTGGCAATCAGCCCCAGCATTTT
J: TRBJ2-7; V: TRBV4-3; size: -; D: TRBD2; CDR3: CASSQDLPSGRRYEQYF; DNA: TGCGCCAGCAGCCAAGATCTGCCTAGCGGGAGAAGGTACGAGCAGTACTTC
J: TRBJ2-7; V: TRBV11-2; size: -; D: -; CDR3: CASSLVGSSYEQYF; DNA: TGTGCCAGCAGCTTAGTTGGGAGCTCCTACGAGCAGTACTTC
J: TRBJ1-3; V: TRBV3-1/TRBV3-2; size: few; D: -; CDR3: CASSRSVISGNTIYF; DNA: TGTGCCAGCAGCCGAAGCGTAATTTCTGGAAACACCATATATTTT
J: TRBJ2-1; V: TRBV15; size: few; D: -; CDR3: CATSGEESSYNEQFF; DNA: TGTGCCACCAGCGGCGAAGAGAGCTCCTACAATGAGCAGTTCTTC
J: TRBJ2-4; V: TRBV10-3; size: -; D: TRBD1; CDR3: CAISAGQGAVGSIQYF; DNA: TGTGCCATCAGTGCCGGACAGGGTGCTGTTGGGTCCATTCAGTACTTC
J: TRBJ2-3; V: TRBV5-5; size: once; D: TRBD2; CDR3: CASRSGGSTDTQYF; DNA: TGTGCCAGCAGGAGCGGGGGAAGCACAGATACGCAGTATTTT
J: TRBJ2-1; V: TRBV6-5; size: -; D: -; CDR3: CASTVPDNYNEQFF; DNA: TGTGCCAGCACTGTACCCGATAACTACAATGAGCAGTTCTTC
J: TRBJ1-1; V: TRBV30; size: -; D: -; CDR3: CAYLEVFTEAFF; DNA: TGTGCCTACCTAGAGGTATTCACTGAAGCTTTCTTT
J: TRBJ2-7; V: TRBV9; size: -; D: TRBD2; CDR3: CASSVGTSGGPEQYF; DNA: TGTGCCAGCAGCGTAGGAACTAGCGGGGGCCCCGAGCAGTACTTC
J: TRBJ2-7; V: TRBV19; size: -; D: -; CDR3: CASSAQGKQNEQYF; DNA: TGTGCCAGTAGTGCCCAGGGCAAGCAGAACGAGCAGTACTTC
J: TRBJ2-5; V: TRBV21-1; size: -; D: -; CDR3: CASSPLRGLAGGETQYF; DNA: TGTGCCAGCAGCCCCCTAAGAGGACTAGCGGGAGGTGAGACCCAGTACTTC
J: TRBJ2-7; V: TRBV7-2; size: -; D: TRBD1; CDR3: CASSLPGQGGFGEQYF; DNA: TGTGCCAGCAGCTTACCAGGACAGGGGGGGTTTGGCGAGCAGTACTTC
J: TRBJ1-5; V: TRBV4-1; size: -; D: -; CDR3: CASSQEGGGNQPQHF; DNA: TGCGCCAGCAGCCAAGAGGGGGGGGGCAATCAGCCCCAGCATTTT
J: TRBJ2-2; V: TRBV4-3; size: -; D: -; CDR3: CASSQVQVGTGELFF; DNA: TGCGCCAGCAGCCAAGTACAGGTTGGAACCGGGGAGCTGTTTTTT